The TCR beta chain described here comes from a study of blood T cell repertoires in COVID-19. Across the whole study: The United States, Italy and Spain were the sources of the acute and convalescent COVID-19 samples. Nucleic acid was either cDNA or gDNA, and it came from T cells, B-cell-depleted T cells, or PBMCs.

Between the trimmed V and J ends, which lost 6 bases and 1 base, there was a span of 6 bases. The CDR3 runs 12 residues. Source study methods: Amplifying reference gene primers gave estimates of nucleated cell counts. TCRdb keeps only in-frame clones here, not all; method: immunoSEQ multiplex PCR. V, J and clone size reflect that table, while D and trimming were determined from the DNA. The profile shows fewer than 40,000 clones, about 82% of them singletons. The clonotype was recovered from a human donor in a cohort sampled during active COVID-19. The chain has TRBV12-3 or TRBV12-4 and TRBJ1-1; D unclear. Source material: peripheral blood. CDR3 sequence: CASSPKNTEAFF. In nucleotides, the CDR3 is TGTGCCAGCAGCCCTAAGAACACTGAAGCTTTCTTT.